A selection of T cell receptor beta chains follows, all from one sample in a study of OX40 agonist ivuxolimab in advanced cancers. Profiled with immunoSEQ multiplex PCR; TCRdb holds only in-frame clones, not every one. The data hold about 62,000 clones, with approximately 88% observed a single time. The material was CD4+ or CD8+ T cells sorted from blood, obtained in a trial of the OX40 agonist ivuxolimab. These receptors were collected from an adult with an advanced solid tumor such as melanoma, head and neck, liver or kidney cancer. The CDR3 runs from the conserved cysteine through the conserved F or W. The D gene is left open where the match is weak. Clone size is shown for a subset of rows, as once, few, many or a class of expanded clone.

clone size	D gene	V gene	J gene	CDR3 DNA	CDR3 protein
.	.	TRBV19	TRBJ1-4	TGTGCCAGCAAGACAGGTTGGGCAACTAATGAAAAACTGTTTTTT	CASKTGWATNEKLFF
.	.	TRBV15	TRBJ1-5	TGTGCCACCAGCAGAGATCTCGGGGGGATACGTCAGCCCCAGCATTTT	CATSRDLGGIRQPQHF
.	.	TRBV28	TRBJ1-2	TGTGCCTACCTGGCGGTGGGGGTTGGCGGCTACACCTTC	CAYLAVGVGGYTF
.	.	TRBV5-1	TRBJ1-1	TGCGCCAGCAGGCCGCGGGGTTCTGGGGACACTGAAGCTTTCTTT	CASRPRGSGDTEAFF
.	.	TRBV6-6	TRBJ1-2	TGTGCCAGCCTTTTAGGGGATAGGCGAAACTATGGCTACACCTTC	CASLLGDRRNYGYTF
.	.	TRBV5-5	TRBJ2-2	TGTGCCAGCATATCATTAGCCGGGGAGCTGTTTTTT	CASISLAGELFF
once	.	TRBV6-1	TRBJ1-5	TGTGCCAGCAGTGGAAGTGACAAAAATCAGCCCCAGCATTTT	CASSGSDKNQPQHF
.	.	TRBV5-1	TRBJ2-2	TGCGCCAGCAGCTTGGGAGACAGTATTAACACCGGGGAGCTGTTTTTT	CASSLGDSINTGELFF
.	.	TRBV28	TRBJ1-2	TGTGCCAGCACCCCAGGGGAGTATGGCTACACCTTC	CASTPGEYGYTF
.	TRBD1	TRBV6-1	TRBJ2-5	TGTGCCAGCAGCTTGGGACAGGGGATATTGGCCCAGTACTTC	CASSLGQGILAQYF
.	TRBD2	TRBV7-3	TRBJ2-6	TGTGCCAGCAGCTTATCAAATCCGGGACTAGCGGGGGGCTCTGGGGCCAACGTCCTGACTTTC	CASSLSNPGLAGGSGANVLTF
.	.	TRBV15	TRBJ2-1	TGTGCCACCAGCAGCAGTGTATGGGGGACGCCCACCTACAATGAGCAGTTCTTC	CATSSSVWGTPTYNEQFF
.	.	TRBV5-1	TRBJ1-1	TGCGCCAGCAGCTTGGGCAGGAACACTGAAGCTTTCTTT	CASSLGRNTEAFF
few	.	TRBV10-3	TRBJ2-3	TGTGCCATCAGAGATACAGCCCGGCCAGATACGCAGTATTTT	CAIRDTARPDTQYF
few	.	TRBV7-9	TRBJ2-6	TGTGCCAGCAGCTTAGATCGGCCATCTGGGGCCAACGTCCTGACTTTC	CASSLDRPSGANVLTF
once	.	TRBV7-9	TRBJ1-5	TGTGCCAGCAGCCCCGACGGGGGGAATCAGCCCCAGCATTTT	CASSPDGGNQPQHF
.	.	TRBV28	TRBJ1-2	TGTGCCAGCAGTTCAGCCCAGCCTCCTGGGTATGGCTACACCTTC	CASSSAQPPGYGYTF
once	.	TRBV6-6	TRBJ2-1	TGTGCCAGCAGTGACCCCACTCGGGGCAACAATGAGCAGTTCTTC	CASSDPTRGNNEQFF
once	TRBD1	TRBV15	TRBJ2-1	TGTGCCACCAGCACCAGGGGGCCTACATACAATGAGCAGTTCTTC	CATSTRGPTYNEQFF
.	.	TRBV6-1	TRBJ1-1	TGTGGATCCTCGGGGCGGGGGAACACTGAAGCTTTCTTT	CGSSGRGNTEAFF